A selection of T cell receptor beta chains follows, all from one sample in a study of human T cells and chemical hapten exposure. TCRdb itself ran the RACE reads through MiXCR, one entry per CDR3 protein. The repertoire holds 150,000 to 200,000 distinct CDR3 sequences, with around a quarter as singletons. Sequenced material: whole blood, taken in connection with sensitization to the hapten diphenylcyclopropenone (DPC). The receptors here all came from a woman in her late teens or twenties with alopecia areata. Some clones in this sample may be carry-over from other donors' samples. CDR3s leave out the opening cysteine and the closing phenylalanine or tryptophan. D genes are given only for firm matches.

V: TRBV9; length: 14; J: TRBJ2-1; D: TRBD2; CDR3: ASSAAGTRGVNEQF
V: TRBV20-1; length: 13; J: TRBJ2-1; D: NA; CDR3: SAPLGGIGGNEQF
V: TRBV11-3; length: 13; J: TRBJ2-1; D: NA; CDR3: ASSPSGRSYNEQF
V: TRBV30; length: 11; J: TRBJ2-7; D: TRBD2; CDR3: AGTLAGDYEQY
V: TRBV7-2; length: 12; J: TRBJ2-3; D: TRBD1; CDR3: ASRRTGGADTQY
V: TRBV4-3; length: 16; J: TRBJ2-7; D: NA; CDR3: ASSQEEGGAGGHYEQY
V: TRBV10-3; length: 13; J: TRBJ2-1; D: TRBD2; CDR3: ATLGLAGLSDEQF
V: TRBV6-5; length: 13; J: TRBJ1-6; D: NA; CDR3: ASSYSGQGSSPLH
V: TRBV11-1; length: 13; J: TRBJ1-4; D: NA; CDR3: ASSVDGGVGEKLF
V: TRBV29-1; length: 12; J: TRBJ1-5; D: TRBD1; CDR3: SVGQGNSNQPQH
V: TRBV6-2/TRBV6-3; length: 10; J: TRBJ1-1; D: NA; CDR3: ASTQGHTEAF
V: TRBV6-2/TRBV6-3; length: 13; J: TRBJ2-6; D: NA; CDR3: ASSPDISGANVLT
V: TRBV20-1; length: 10; J: TRBJ1-5; D: NA; CDR3: SASRMGQPQH
V: TRBV6-2/TRBV6-3; length: 13; J: TRBJ1-1; D: NA; CDR3: ASSYHEDAFTEAF
V: TRBV5-6; length: 13; J: TRBJ1-1; D: TRBD1; CDR3: ASSLLQTGGIEAF
V: TRBV3-1; length: 12; J: TRBJ1-6; D: NA; CDR3: ASRPVGATSPLH
V: TRBV20-1; length: 12; J: TRBJ1-6; D: NA; CDR3: SASSGLPNSPLH
V: TRBV29-1; length: 9; J: TRBJ2-7; D: NA; CDR3: SVAGSREQY
V: TRBV6-6; length: 11; J: TRBJ1-1; D: NA; CDR3: ASSYERNTEAF
V: TRBV30; length: 12; J: TRBJ2-7; D: NA; CDR3: AWSVSFGVYEQY
V: TRBV7-9; length: 14; J: TRBJ2-5; D: TRBD1; CDR3: ASSFKGQGVAKTQY
V: TRBV7-9; length: 12; J: TRBJ1-5; D: NA; CDR3: ASSYQTSPGNQH
V: TRBV6-1; length: 9; J: TRBJ2-7; D: TRBD1; CDR3: ASSEGQGDY
V: TRBV5-1; length: 13; J: TRBJ2-3; D: TRBD2; CDR3: ASSKTSGPGDTQY
V: TRBV20-1; length: 12; J: TRBJ2-7; D: NA; CDR3: SASLLGLAYEQY
V: TRBV7-8; length: 12; J: TRBJ2-5; D: NA; CDR3: ASSTPGGQETQY
V: TRBV7-9; length: 12; J: TRBJ2-1; D: NA; CDR3: ASSLDPENNEQF
V: TRBV7-9; length: 14; J: TRBJ1-5; D: NA; CDR3: ASSLGVGQLNQPQH
V: TRBV4-1; length: 12; J: TRBJ1-2; D: TRBD1; CDR3: ASSRDRGQSGYT
V: TRBV29-1; length: 14; J: TRBJ2-1; D: TRBD2; CDR3: SVEGLAGVSYNEQF
V: TRBV20-1; length: 13; J: TRBJ1-1; D: NA; CDR3: SAREPAGSGTEAF
V: TRBV7-2; length: 11; J: TRBJ2-7; D: NA; CDR3: ASRTIPGYEQY
V: TRBV7-9; length: 11; J: TRBJ1-1; D: NA; CDR3: ASSSHTITEAF
V: TRBV4-2; length: 11; J: TRBJ1-1; D: NA; CDR3: ASSQEPRTEAF
V: TRBV12-3/TRBV12-4; length: 12; J: TRBJ1-6; D: NA; CDR3: ASSPRGWDSPLH
V: TRBV5-4; length: 15; J: TRBJ2-3; D: TRBD2; CDR3: ASSLGKRGGLEDTQY
V: TRBV20-1; length: 13; J: TRBJ2-1; D: TRBD1; CDR3: SFIRGRSSYNEQF